These T cell receptor beta chains were read from a single sample in a study of blood T cell repertoires in COVID-19. Using immunoSEQ multiplex PCR, the repertoire was profiled, and TCRdb retains in-frame clones only, with some absent. Among nearly 85,000 clones listed, about 86% were seen once. Sequenced: peripheral blood. The receptors here all came from a woman aged 55-70 years with acute or convalescent COVID-19. The CDR3 runs from the conserved cysteine through the conserved F or W. The order of the fields is J gene, D gene, V gene, clone size, CDR3 protein, CDR3 DNA. The D gene is left open where the match is weak. Clone size is shown for a subset of rows, as once, few, many or a class of expanded clone.

j_gene: TRBJ2-1
d_gene: .
v_gene: TRBV7-5
abundance: .
CDR3aa: CARSLPSGGHYNEQFF
CDR3nt: TGTGCCAGAAGCTTACCTAGCGGGGGACATTACAATGAGCAGTTCTTC

j_gene: TRBJ1-1
d_gene: TRBD1
v_gene: TRBV25-1
abundance: few
CDR3aa: CASRGQMNTEAFF
CDR3nt: TGTGCCAGCAGGGGACAGATGAACACTGAAGCTTTCTTT

j_gene: TRBJ2-3
d_gene: .
v_gene: TRBV27
abundance: .
CDR3aa: CASSLSSGYTQYF
CDR3nt: TGTGCCAGCAGTTTATCGAGCGGATATACGCAGTATTTT

j_gene: TRBJ1-2
d_gene: .
v_gene: TRBV2
abundance: .
CDR3aa: CASSERVGRSQGGYTF
CDR3nt: TGTGCCAGCAGTGAGCGGGTGGGCAGATCTCAAGGAGGCTACACCTTC

j_gene: TRBJ1-2
d_gene: .
v_gene: TRBV19
abundance: .
CDR3aa: CASSIPQVNYGYTF
CDR3nt: TGTGCCAGTAGTATCCCACAGGTGAACTATGGCTACACCTTC

j_gene: TRBJ1-2
d_gene: TRBD1
v_gene: TRBV9
abundance: .
CDR3aa: CASSAGQGATAYGYTF
CDR3nt: TGTGCCAGCAGCGCGGGACAGGGGGCGACGGCCTATGGCTACACCTTC

j_gene: TRBJ2-7
d_gene: TRBD2
v_gene: TRBV4-1
abundance: .
CDR3aa: CASSQEDPGLAGVGSSYEQYF
CDR3nt: TGCGCCAGCAGCCAGGAAGACCCGGGACTAGCGGGAGTGGGGAGCTCCTACGAGCAGTACTTC

j_gene: TRBJ1-1
d_gene: .
v_gene: TRBV5-1
abundance: .
CDR3aa: CASSLDGKTEAFF
CDR3nt: TGCGCCAGCAGCTTGGACGGGAAGACTGAAGCTTTCTTT

j_gene: TRBJ1-3
d_gene: TRBD1
v_gene: TRBV29-1
abundance: .
CDR3aa: CSGTAKQGAFNTIYF
CDR3nt: TGCAGCGGTACCGCGAAACAGGGGGCGTTTAACACCATATATTTT

j_gene: TRBJ2-2
d_gene: TRBD1
v_gene: TRBV7-9
abundance: .
CDR3aa: CASSTRQGAKGELFF
CDR3nt: TGTGCCAGCAGCACCCGACAGGGGGCGAAAGGGGAGCTGTTTTTT

j_gene: TRBJ2-1
d_gene: .
v_gene: TRBV19
abundance: once
CDR3aa: CASSGRGLAGEQFF
CDR3nt: TGTGCCAGTAGTGGTAGGGGATTGGCGGGGGAGCAGTTCTTC

j_gene: TRBJ2-3
d_gene: .
v_gene: TRBV2
abundance: .
CDR3aa: CASSEGSGGFSTDTQYF
CDR3nt: TGTGCCAGCAGTGAGGGGAGTGGCGGATTTAGCACAGATACGCAGTATTTT

j_gene: TRBJ2-7
d_gene: TRBD2
v_gene: TRBV10-3
abundance: few
CDR3aa: CAISEASGRPPHEQYF
CDR3nt: TGTGCCATCAGTGAGGCGAGCGGGAGGCCCCCCCACGAGCAGTACTTC

j_gene: TRBJ2-5
d_gene: TRBD2
v_gene: TRBV19
abundance: few
CDR3aa: CASSAYGTSREETQYF
CDR3nt: TGTGCCAGTAGTGCGTACGGGACTAGCCGCGAAGAGACCCAGTACTTC

j_gene: TRBJ2-2
d_gene: TRBD2
v_gene: TRBV5-6
abundance: .
CDR3aa: CASSSPGGTRSGELFF
CDR3nt: TGTGCCAGCAGCTCTCCTGGCGGGACTAGGTCCGGGGAGCTGTTTTTT

j_gene: TRBJ1-4
d_gene: TRBD1
v_gene: TRBV15
abundance: .
CDR3aa: CATRMGQINEKLFF
CDR3nt: TGTGCCACCAGGATGGGACAGATTAATGAAAAACTGTTTTTT

j_gene: TRBJ1-1
d_gene: TRBD1
v_gene: TRBV10-3
abundance: .
CDR3aa: CAIRGQNFNTEAFF
CDR3nt: TGTGCCATCAGGGGACAGAATTTTAACACTGAAGCTTTCTTT

j_gene: TRBJ2-5
d_gene: .
v_gene: TRBV11-3
abundance: .
CDR3aa: CASSFEAQETQYF
CDR3nt: TGTGCCAGCAGCTTCGAGGCCCAAGAGACCCAGTACTTC

j_gene: TRBJ1-1
d_gene: TRBD1
v_gene: TRBV5-1
abundance: .
CDR3aa: CASSPDRGTEAFF
CDR3nt: TGCGCCAGCAGTCCCGACAGGGGCACTGAAGCTTTCTTT

j_gene: TRBJ1-1
d_gene: .
v_gene: TRBV11-2
abundance: .
CDR3aa: CASSSGAGNTEAFF
CDR3nt: TGTGCCAGCAGCTCAGGGGCCGGGAACACTGAAGCTTTCTTT

j_gene: TRBJ1-2
d_gene: .
v_gene: TRBV28
abundance: .
CDR3aa: CASSYLQTSYGYTF
CDR3nt: TGTGCCAGCAGTTACCTACAGACTAGCTATGGCTACACCTTC

j_gene: TRBJ2-7
d_gene: .
v_gene: TRBV10-2
abundance: once
CDR3aa: CASSDLPTSGYEQYF
CDR3nt: TGCGCCAGCAGTGATTTACCGACAAGCGGGTACGAGCAGTACTTC

j_gene: TRBJ1-5
d_gene: .
v_gene: TRBV7-8
abundance: .
CDR3aa: CASSYTDLGNQPQHF
CDR3nt: TGTGCCAGCAGCTACACAGATTTGGGCAATCAGCCCCAGCATTTT

j_gene: TRBJ2-5
d_gene: TRBD2
v_gene: TRBV7-9
abundance: .
CDR3aa: CASSPGLAGARGIETQYF
CDR3nt: TGTGCCAGCAGCCCCGGACTAGCAGGGGCTCGAGGGATAGAGACCCAGTACTTC

j_gene: TRBJ1-5
d_gene: TRBD1
v_gene: TRBV10-2
abundance: .
CDR3aa: CASSEDRGQPQHF
CDR3nt: TGCGCCAGCAGTGAGGACAGGGGCCAGCCCCAGCATTTT

j_gene: TRBJ2-1
d_gene: TRBD2
v_gene: TRBV18
abundance: .
CDR3aa: CASSRGTSGNNEQFF
CDR3nt: TGTGCCAGCTCACGCGGGACTAGCGGAAACAATGAGCAGTTCTTC

j_gene: TRBJ2-2
d_gene: TRBD1
v_gene: TRBV7-9
abundance: few
CDR3aa: CASSLGQGRTGELFF
CDR3nt: TGTGCCAGCAGCTTAGGACAGGGACGCACCGGGGAGCTGTTTTTT

j_gene: TRBJ2-4
d_gene: TRBD2
v_gene: TRBV6-2/TRBV6-3
abundance: .
CDR3aa: CASSYLLAGMAKNIQYF
CDR3nt: TGTGCCAGCAGTTACCTACTAGCGGGAATGGCCAAAAACATTCAGTACTTC

j_gene: TRBJ2-2
d_gene: TRBD2
v_gene: TRBV5-1
abundance: .
CDR3aa: CASSWTSVNTGELFF
CDR3nt: TGCGCCAGCAGCTGGACTAGCGTAAACACCGGGGAGCTGTTTTTT

j_gene: TRBJ1-1
d_gene: .
v_gene: TRBV5-1
abundance: .
CDR3aa: CASSYDRISIEAFF
CDR3nt: TGCGCCAGCAGCTATGACAGAATCAGCATTGAAGCTTTCTTT

j_gene: TRBJ2-7
d_gene: .
v_gene: TRBV6-2/TRBV6-3
abundance: .
CDR3aa: CASSDQRLSNEHEQYF
CDR3nt: TGTGCCAGCAGTGACCAACGACTTTCCAACGAGCACGAGCAGTACTTC

j_gene: TRBJ1-4
d_gene: TRBD1
v_gene: TRBV5-1
abundance: .
CDR3aa: CASSFDRGQEKLFF
CDR3nt: TGCGCCAGCAGCTTTGACAGGGGGCAAGAAAAACTGTTTTTT

j_gene: TRBJ1-5
d_gene: .
v_gene: TRBV4-2
abundance: .
CDR3aa: CASSQNLAQPQHF
CDR3nt: TGTGCCAGCAGCCAAAATTTGGCCCAGCCCCAGCATTTT

j_gene: TRBJ1-4
d_gene: .
v_gene: TRBV6-1
abundance: few
CDR3aa: CASSEPGINEKLFF
CDR3nt: TGTGCCAGCAGTGAGCCAGGCATTAATGAAAAACTGTTTTTT

j_gene: TRBJ1-6
d_gene: .
v_gene: TRBV1
abundance: .
CDR3aa: CTSSQASRDSLNESLHF
CDR3nt: TGCACCAGCAGCCAAGCGTCCCGGGACAGCCTTAACGAGTCCCTCCACTTT

j_gene: TRBJ1-2
d_gene: .
v_gene: TRBV28
abundance: .
CDR3aa: CASSLLFGGYTF
CDR3nt: TGTGCCAGCAGTTTACTTTTCGGTGGCTACACCTTC

j_gene: TRBJ1-1
d_gene: .
v_gene: TRBV24-1
abundance: .
CDR3aa: CATSDGTETTEAFF
CDR3nt: TGTGCCACCAGTGATGGTACAGAAACAACTGAAGCTTTCTTT

j_gene: TRBJ1-6
d_gene: .
v_gene: TRBV7-9
abundance: .
CDR3aa: CASSPAGLAPLHF
CDR3nt: TGTGCCAGCAGCCCCGCGGGGCTTGCACCCCTCCACTTT

j_gene: TRBJ2-1
d_gene: TRBD2
v_gene: TRBV3-1/TRBV3-2
abundance: .
CDR3aa: CASSQAGLAVFNEQFF
CDR3nt: TGTGCCAGCAGCCAGGCCGGACTAGCGGTTTTTAATGAGCAGTTCTTC

j_gene: TRBJ1-2
d_gene: .
v_gene: TRBV5-1
abundance: .
CDR3aa: CASSLAGFYGYTF
CDR3nt: TGCGCCAGCAGCTTGGCCGGGTTCTATGGCTACACCTTC

j_gene: TRBJ1-4
d_gene: .
v_gene: TRBV4-3
abundance: .
CDR3aa: CASSLVAVVGEKLFF
CDR3nt: TGCGCCAGCAGCCTCGTGGCTGTGGTCGGGGAAAAACTGTTTTTT

j_gene: TRBJ1-4
d_gene: .
v_gene: TRBV7-2
abundance: .
CDR3aa: CASSFSPGASEKLFF
CDR3nt: TGTGCCAGCAGCTTTTCCCCAGGGGCCTCTGAAAAACTGTTTTTT

j_gene: TRBJ2-1
d_gene: TRBD1
v_gene: TRBV10-3
abundance: once
CDR3aa: CAISESGGQGSGEQFF
CDR3nt: TGTGCCATCAGTGAGTCGGGGGGACAGGGATCGGGCGAGCAGTTCTTC

j_gene: TRBJ2-3
d_gene: TRBD2
v_gene: TRBV5-1
abundance: .
CDR3aa: CASSFERGRFEDTQYF
CDR3nt: TGCGCCAGCAGCTTTGAGCGCGGGAGATTCGAAGATACGCAGTATTTT

j_gene: TRBJ2-7
d_gene: .
v_gene: TRBV18
abundance: .
CDR3aa: CASSLGTTYEQYF
CDR3nt: TGTGCCAGCTCACTCGGGACAACCTACGAGCAGTACTTC

j_gene: TRBJ2-1
d_gene: TRBD2
v_gene: TRBV7-8
abundance: .
CDR3aa: CASSQSGTSSYNEQFF
CDR3nt: TGTGCCAGCAGCCAATCCGGGACTAGCTCCTACAATGAGCAGTTCTTC

j_gene: TRBJ2-1
d_gene: .
v_gene: TRBV2
abundance: .
CDR3aa: CASTVPDSEQFF
CDR3nt: TGTGCCAGCACGGTACCCGATAGTGAGCAGTTCTTC

j_gene: TRBJ2-7
d_gene: .
v_gene: TRBV7-9
abundance: .
CDR3aa: CASWSGSSYEQYF
CDR3nt: TGTGCCAGCTGGAGTGGCAGTTCCTACGAGCAGTACTTC

j_gene: TRBJ2-7
d_gene: .
v_gene: TRBV27
abundance: .
CDR3aa: CASSLRGPYEQYF
CDR3nt: TGTGCCAGCAGTCTCCGCGGGCCCTACGAGCAGTACTTC

j_gene: TRBJ1-6
d_gene: .
v_gene: TRBV7-8
abundance: .
CDR3aa: CASSMHREVYNSPLHF
CDR3nt: TGTGCCAGCAGCATGCACAGGGAAGTCTATAATTCACCCCTCCACTTT